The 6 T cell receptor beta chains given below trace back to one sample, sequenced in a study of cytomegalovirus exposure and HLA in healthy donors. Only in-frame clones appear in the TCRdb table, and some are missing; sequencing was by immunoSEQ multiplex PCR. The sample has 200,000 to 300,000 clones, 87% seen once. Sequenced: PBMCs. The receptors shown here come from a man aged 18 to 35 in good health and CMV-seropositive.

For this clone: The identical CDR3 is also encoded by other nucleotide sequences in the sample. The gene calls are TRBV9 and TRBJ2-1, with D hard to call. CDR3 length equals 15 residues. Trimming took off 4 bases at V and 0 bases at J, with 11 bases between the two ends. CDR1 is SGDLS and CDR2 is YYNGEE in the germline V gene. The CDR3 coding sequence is TGTGCCAGCAGCCCACGGGCGAGCTCCTACAATGAGCAGTTCTTC. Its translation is CASSPRASSYNEQFF.

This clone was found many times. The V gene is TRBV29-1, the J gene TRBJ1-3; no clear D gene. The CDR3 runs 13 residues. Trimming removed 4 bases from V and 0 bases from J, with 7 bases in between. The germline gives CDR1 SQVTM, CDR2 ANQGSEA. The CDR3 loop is CSVGGFSGNTIYF. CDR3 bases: TGCAGCGTTGGGGGATTCTCTGGAAACACCATATATTTT.

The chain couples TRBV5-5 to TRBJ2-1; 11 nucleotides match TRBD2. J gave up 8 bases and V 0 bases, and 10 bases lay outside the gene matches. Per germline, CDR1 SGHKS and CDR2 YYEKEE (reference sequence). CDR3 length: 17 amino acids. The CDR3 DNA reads TGTGCCAGCAGCTTGGTGGTAGCGGGAGGGATGGGGGATGAGCAGTTCTTC. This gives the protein CASSLVVAGGMGDEQFF. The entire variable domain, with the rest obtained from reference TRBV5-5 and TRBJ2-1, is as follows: DAGVTQSPTHLIKTRGQQVTLRCSPISGHKSVSWYQQVLGQGPQFIFQYYEKEERGRGNFPDRFSARQFPNYSSELNVNALLLGDSALYLCASSLVVAGGMGDEQFFGPGTRLTVL.

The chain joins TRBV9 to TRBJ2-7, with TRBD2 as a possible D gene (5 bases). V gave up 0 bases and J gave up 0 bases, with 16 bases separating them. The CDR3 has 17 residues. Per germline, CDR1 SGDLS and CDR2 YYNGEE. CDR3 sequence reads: CASSVVNSARSSYEQYF. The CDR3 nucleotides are TGTGCCAGCAGCGTAGTGAATAGCGCGAGGAGCTCCTACGAGCAGTACTTC.

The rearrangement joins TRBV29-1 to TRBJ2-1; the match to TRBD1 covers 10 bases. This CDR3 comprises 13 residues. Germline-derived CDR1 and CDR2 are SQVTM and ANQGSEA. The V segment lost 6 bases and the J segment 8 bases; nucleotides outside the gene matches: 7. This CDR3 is CSVRQGALDEQFF. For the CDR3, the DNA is TGCAGCGTCCGACAGGGGGCGTTGGATGAGCAGTTCTTC.

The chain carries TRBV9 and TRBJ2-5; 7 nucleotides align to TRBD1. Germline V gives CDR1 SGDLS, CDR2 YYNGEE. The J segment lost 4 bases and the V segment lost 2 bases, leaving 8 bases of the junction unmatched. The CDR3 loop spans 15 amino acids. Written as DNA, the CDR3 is TGTGCCAGCAGCGTCGACAGGGCCAGGGGAGAGACCCAGTACTTC. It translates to CASSVDRARGETQYF.